The rows below give T cell receptor beta chains drawn from one sample of a study of OX40 agonist ivuxolimab in advanced cancers. Only in-frame clones appear in the TCRdb table, and some are missing; sequencing was by immunoSEQ multiplex PCR. The sample carries approximately 73,000 clones, 85% to 90% recorded once. The source was CD4+ or CD8+ T cells sorted from blood, collected in a trial of the OX40 agonist ivuxolimab. The receptors shown here come from an adult with an advanced solid tumor such as melanoma, head and neck, liver or kidney cancer. The CDR3 runs from the conserved cysteine through the conserved F or W. Fields, in order: D gene, J gene, clone size, CDR3 length, V gene, CDR3 protein, CDR3 DNA. The D gene is left open where the match is weak. Size tells how often a clone was seen (once, few, many) or the class of an expanded clone, and some rows leave it out.

d_call: TRBD2
j_call: TRBJ2-3
clone_size: NA
cdr3_length: 15
v_call: TRBV10-3
cdr3_aa: CAIRPSGSGTDTQYF
cdr3_nt: TGTGCCATCAGGCCTAGCGGATCTGGCACAGATACGCAGTATTTT

d_call: TRBD1
j_call: TRBJ1-1
clone_size: few
cdr3_length: 13
v_call: TRBV7-9
cdr3_aa: CAGDRGSGTEAFF
cdr3_nt: TGTGCCGGGGACAGGGGGTCGGGAACTGAAGCTTTCTTT

d_call: NA
j_call: TRBJ2-7
clone_size: NA
cdr3_length: 13
v_call: TRBV6-6
cdr3_aa: CASTNRQSWEQYF
cdr3_nt: TGTGCCAGCACCAACCGACAGTCATGGGAGCAGTACTTC

d_call: TRBD1
j_call: TRBJ2-3
clone_size: NA
cdr3_length: 12
v_call: TRBV9
cdr3_aa: CASSVGGTEQYF
cdr3_nt: TGTGCCAGCAGCGTGGGTGGGACAGAGCAGTATTTT

d_call: NA
j_call: TRBJ2-3
clone_size: NA
cdr3_length: 15
v_call: TRBV14
cdr3_aa: CASSQGGATLDTQYF
cdr3_nt: TGTGCCAGCAGCCAAGGAGGGGCGACCCTCGATACGCAGTATTTT

d_call: NA
j_call: TRBJ1-5
clone_size: NA
cdr3_length: 16
v_call: TRBV5-6
cdr3_aa: CASFVLGTIGNQPQHF
cdr3_nt: TGTGCCAGCTTCGTCCTTGGGACGATTGGCAATCAGCCCCAGCATTTT

d_call: TRBD1
j_call: TRBJ2-2
clone_size: NA
cdr3_length: 14
v_call: TRBV19
cdr3_aa: CASSIPGGTGELFF
cdr3_nt: TGTGCCAGTAGTATCCCAGGGGGCACCGGGGAGCTGTTTTTT

d_call: NA
j_call: TRBJ2-3
clone_size: NA
cdr3_length: 13
v_call: TRBV6-6
cdr3_aa: CASGWGHTDTQYF
cdr3_nt: TGTGCCAGCGGATGGGGCCATACAGATACGCAGTATTTT

d_call: NA
j_call: TRBJ1-5
clone_size: NA
cdr3_length: 15
v_call: TRBV7-8
cdr3_aa: CASSWDRASNQPQHF
cdr3_nt: TGTGCCAGCAGCTGGGATCGGGCTAGCAATCAGCCCCAGCATTTT

d_call: TRBD2
j_call: TRBJ2-3
clone_size: NA
cdr3_length: 17
v_call: TRBV7-3
cdr3_aa: CASSFTGTSVRTDTQYF
cdr3_nt: TGTGCCAGCAGCTTTACCGGGACTAGCGTGCGCACAGATACGCAGTATTTT

d_call: TRBD1
j_call: TRBJ1-1
clone_size: NA
cdr3_length: 14
v_call: TRBV5-1
cdr3_aa: CASSRQGQESIAFF
cdr3_nt: TGCGCCAGCAGCCGCCAAGGACAGGAATCAATTGCTTTCTTT

d_call: TRBD1
j_call: TRBJ1-4
clone_size: NA
cdr3_length: 13
v_call: TRBV27
cdr3_aa: CASSSTGFEKLFF
cdr3_nt: TGTGCCAGCAGTTCGACAGGGTTTGAAAAACTGTTTTTT

d_call: NA
j_call: TRBJ2-7
clone_size: NA
cdr3_length: 13
v_call: TRBV30
cdr3_aa: CAWSVWEAYEQYF
cdr3_nt: TGTGCCTGGAGTGTGTGGGAGGCCTACGAGCAGTACTTC

d_call: TRBD2
j_call: TRBJ2-7
clone_size: NA
cdr3_length: 17
v_call: TRBV5-1
cdr3_aa: CASSLAHGLAGQYEQYF
cdr3_nt: TGCGCCAGCAGCTTGGCCCATGGACTAGCGGGACAATACGAGCAGTACTTC

d_call: NA
j_call: TRBJ2-3
clone_size: NA
cdr3_length: 12
v_call: TRBV27
cdr3_aa: CASSDRRDTQYF
cdr3_nt: TGTGCCAGCAGTGACAGGAGGGATACGCAGTATTTT

d_call: TRBD2
j_call: TRBJ2-2
clone_size: NA
cdr3_length: 17
v_call: TRBV7-9
cdr3_aa: CASSSTSGRRGTGELFF
cdr3_nt: TGTGCCAGCAGCTCCACTAGCGGGAGACGGGGCACCGGGGAGCTGTTTTTT

d_call: TRBD2
j_call: TRBJ2-3
clone_size: NA
cdr3_length: 16
v_call: TRBV5-4
cdr3_aa: CASSVGLAGVGDTQYF
cdr3_nt: TGTGCCAGCAGCGTGGGACTAGCGGGAGTTGGGGATACGCAGTATTTT

d_call: NA
j_call: TRBJ1-1
clone_size: NA
cdr3_length: 14
v_call: TRBV9
cdr3_aa: CASSSSGPNTEAFF
cdr3_nt: TGTGCCAGCAGCTCTTCGGGGCCGAACACTGAAGCTTTCTTT

d_call: NA
j_call: TRBJ1-1
clone_size: NA
cdr3_length: 13
v_call: TRBV19
cdr3_aa: CASSWGGGSEAFF
cdr3_nt: TGTGCCAGTAGTTGGGGGGGAGGGTCTGAAGCTTTCTTT

d_call: TRBD2
j_call: TRBJ2-5
clone_size: NA
cdr3_length: 15
v_call: TRBV10-3
cdr3_aa: CAISVLAGGYETQYF
cdr3_nt: TGTGCCATCAGTGTGTTGGCGGGAGGGTATGAGACCCAGTACTTC

d_call: TRBD2
j_call: TRBJ2-7
clone_size: NA
cdr3_length: 19
v_call: TRBV10-3
cdr3_aa: CAISEGGTSGSINSYEQYF
cdr3_nt: TGTGCCATCAGTGAGGGTGGGACTAGCGGGAGTATTAACTCCTACGAGCAGTACTTC

d_call: TRBD2
j_call: TRBJ2-1
clone_size: NA
cdr3_length: 17
v_call: TRBV28
cdr3_aa: CASSRGLAGGGYNEQFF
cdr3_nt: TGTGCCAGCAGTCGGGGACTAGCGGGAGGGGGATACAATGAGCAGTTCTTC

d_call: NA
j_call: TRBJ2-7
clone_size: NA
cdr3_length: 13
v_call: TRBV29-1
cdr3_aa: CSVEDDRHYEQYF
cdr3_nt: TGCAGCGTTGAAGACGACAGGCACTACGAGCAGTACTTC

d_call: NA
j_call: TRBJ2-3
clone_size: once
cdr3_length: 14
v_call: TRBV19
cdr3_aa: CASSMYSRADTQYF
cdr3_nt: TGTGCCAGTAGTATGTATAGCCGGGCAGATACGCAGTATTTT

d_call: NA
j_call: TRBJ1-2
clone_size: NA
cdr3_length: 13
v_call: TRBV25-1
cdr3_aa: CASSEGGDYGYTF
cdr3_nt: TGTGCCAGCAGTGAAGGAGGCGACTATGGCTACACCTTC

d_call: NA
j_call: TRBJ2-1
clone_size: NA
cdr3_length: 16
v_call: TRBV7-2
cdr3_aa: CASSPDPGGGYNEQFF
cdr3_nt: TGTGCCAGCAGCCCAGACCCCGGTGGGGGATACAATGAGCAGTTCTTC

d_call: TRBD1
j_call: TRBJ1-1
clone_size: NA
cdr3_length: 14
v_call: TRBV19
cdr3_aa: CASSPWDRGGEAFF
cdr3_nt: TGTGCCAGTAGTCCCTGGGACAGGGGAGGTGAAGCTTTCTTT

d_call: NA
j_call: TRBJ2-1
clone_size: NA
cdr3_length: 18
v_call: TRBV18
cdr3_aa: CASSPLQRREPSYNEQFF
cdr3_nt: TGTGCCAGCTCACCATTGCAGCGGAGGGAGCCCTCCTACAATGAGCAGTTCTTC

d_call: NA
j_call: TRBJ2-5
clone_size: NA
cdr3_length: 13
v_call: TRBV7-6
cdr3_aa: CASSPRSGETQYF
cdr3_nt: TGTGCCAGCAGCCCCCGCAGCGGAGAGACCCAGTACTTC

d_call: NA
j_call: TRBJ2-7
clone_size: NA
cdr3_length: 14
v_call: TRBV28
cdr3_aa: CASSLTVSSYEQYF
cdr3_nt: TGTGCCAGCAGTTTAACAGTGAGCTCCTACGAGCAGTACTTC

d_call: TRBD2
j_call: TRBJ2-1
clone_size: NA
cdr3_length: 13
v_call: TRBV5-1
cdr3_aa: CASSLVLAGEQFF
cdr3_nt: TGCGCCAGCAGCTTGGTACTAGCGGGTGAGCAGTTCTTC